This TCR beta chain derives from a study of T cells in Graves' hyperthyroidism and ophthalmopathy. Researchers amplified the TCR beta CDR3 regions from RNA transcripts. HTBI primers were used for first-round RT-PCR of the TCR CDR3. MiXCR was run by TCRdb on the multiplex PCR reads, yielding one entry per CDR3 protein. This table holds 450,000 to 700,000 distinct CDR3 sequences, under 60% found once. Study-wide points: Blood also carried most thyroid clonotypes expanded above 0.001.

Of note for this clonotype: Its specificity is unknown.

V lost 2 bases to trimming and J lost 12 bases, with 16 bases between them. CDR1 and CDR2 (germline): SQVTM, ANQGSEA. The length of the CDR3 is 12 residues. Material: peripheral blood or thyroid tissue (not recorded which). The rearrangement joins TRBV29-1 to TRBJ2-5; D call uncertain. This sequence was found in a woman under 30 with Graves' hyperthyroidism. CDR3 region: CSVEMAETLEYF. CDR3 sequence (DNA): TGCAGCGTTGAAATGGCGGAGACCCTCGAGTACTTC.